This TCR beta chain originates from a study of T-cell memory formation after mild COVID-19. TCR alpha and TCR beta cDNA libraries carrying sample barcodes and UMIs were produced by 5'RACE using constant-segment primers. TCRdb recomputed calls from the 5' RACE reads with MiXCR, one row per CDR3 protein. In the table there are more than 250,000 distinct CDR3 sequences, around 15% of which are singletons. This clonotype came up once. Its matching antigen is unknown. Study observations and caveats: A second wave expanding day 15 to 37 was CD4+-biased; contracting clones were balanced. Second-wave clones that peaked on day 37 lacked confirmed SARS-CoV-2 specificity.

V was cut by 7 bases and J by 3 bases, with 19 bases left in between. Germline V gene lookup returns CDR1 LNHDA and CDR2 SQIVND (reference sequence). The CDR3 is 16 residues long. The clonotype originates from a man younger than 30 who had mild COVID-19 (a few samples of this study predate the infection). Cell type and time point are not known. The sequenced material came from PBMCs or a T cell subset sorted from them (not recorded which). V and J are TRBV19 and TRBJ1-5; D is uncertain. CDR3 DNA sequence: TGTGCCAGTACAACCCGGAAGGGAAGGGACAATCAGCCCCAGCATTTT. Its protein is CASTTRKGRDNQPQHF.